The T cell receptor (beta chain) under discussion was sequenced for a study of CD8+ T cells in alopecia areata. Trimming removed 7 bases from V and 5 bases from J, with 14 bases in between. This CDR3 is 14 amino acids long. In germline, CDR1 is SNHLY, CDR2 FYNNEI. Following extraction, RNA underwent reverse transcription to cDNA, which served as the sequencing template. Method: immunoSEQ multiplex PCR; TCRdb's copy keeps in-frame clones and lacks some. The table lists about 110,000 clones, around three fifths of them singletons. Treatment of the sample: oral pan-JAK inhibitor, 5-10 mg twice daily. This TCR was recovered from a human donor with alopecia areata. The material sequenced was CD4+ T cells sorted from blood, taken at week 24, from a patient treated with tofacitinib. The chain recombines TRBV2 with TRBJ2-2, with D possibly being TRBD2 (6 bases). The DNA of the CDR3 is TGTGCCAGCACCCTACGACTAGGTACCGGGGAGCTGTTTTTT. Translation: CASTLRLGTGELFF.